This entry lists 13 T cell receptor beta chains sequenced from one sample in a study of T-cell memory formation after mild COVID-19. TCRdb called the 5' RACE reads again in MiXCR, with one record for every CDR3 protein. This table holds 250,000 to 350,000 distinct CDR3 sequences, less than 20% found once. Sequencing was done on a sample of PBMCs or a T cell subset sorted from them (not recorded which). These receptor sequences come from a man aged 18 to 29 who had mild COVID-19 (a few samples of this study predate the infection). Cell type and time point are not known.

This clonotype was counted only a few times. The CDR3 DNA reads TGTGCCAGCAGCTTGGTGGGCCCTGAAGCTTTCTTT. Residues: CASSLVGPEAFF. The chain uses TRBV7-9 and TRBJ1-1; D is undetermined. Looked up from germline, CDR1 is SEHNR and CDR2 is FQNEAQ (reference sequence). The CDR3 covers 12 residues. Trimming took 3 bases from V and 6 from J, leaving 8 bases between them.

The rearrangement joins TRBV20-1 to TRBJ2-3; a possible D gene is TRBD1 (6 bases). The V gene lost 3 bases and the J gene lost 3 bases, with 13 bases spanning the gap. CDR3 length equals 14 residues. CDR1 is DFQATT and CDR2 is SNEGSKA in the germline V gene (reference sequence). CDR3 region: CSASPGARTDTQYF. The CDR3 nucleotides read TGCAGTGCTAGTCCAGGGGCTAGAACAGATACGCAGTATTTT.

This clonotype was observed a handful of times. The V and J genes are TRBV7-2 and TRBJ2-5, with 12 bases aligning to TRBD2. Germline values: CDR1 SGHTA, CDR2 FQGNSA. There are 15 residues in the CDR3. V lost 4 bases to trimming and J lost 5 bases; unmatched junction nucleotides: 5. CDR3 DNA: TGTGCCAGCAGCTCGTCCGGGACTAGCGGGGAGACCCAGTACTTC. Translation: CASSSSGTSGETQYF.

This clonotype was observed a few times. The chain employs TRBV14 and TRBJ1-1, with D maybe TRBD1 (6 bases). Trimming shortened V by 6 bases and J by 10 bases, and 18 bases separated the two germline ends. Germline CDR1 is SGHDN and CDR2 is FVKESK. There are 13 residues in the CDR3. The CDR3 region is CASRAGARQGAFF. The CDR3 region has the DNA TGTGCCAGCAGGGCAGGGGCCCGACAAGGAGCTTTCTTT.

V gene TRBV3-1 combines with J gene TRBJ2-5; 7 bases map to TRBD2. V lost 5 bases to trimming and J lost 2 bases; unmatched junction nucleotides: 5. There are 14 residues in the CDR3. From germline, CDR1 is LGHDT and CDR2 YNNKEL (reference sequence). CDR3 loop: CASSKASGQETQYF. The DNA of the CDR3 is TGTGCCAGCAGCAAAGCTAGCGGACAAGAGACCCAGTACTTC.

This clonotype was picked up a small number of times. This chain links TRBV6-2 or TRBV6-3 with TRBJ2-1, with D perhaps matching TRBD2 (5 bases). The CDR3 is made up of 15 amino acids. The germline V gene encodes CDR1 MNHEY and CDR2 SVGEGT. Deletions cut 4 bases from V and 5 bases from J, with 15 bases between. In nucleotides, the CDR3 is TGTGCCAGCAGTTCCCTTGTAGGAGGTCACAATGAGCAGTTCTTC. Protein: CASSSLVGGHNEQFF.

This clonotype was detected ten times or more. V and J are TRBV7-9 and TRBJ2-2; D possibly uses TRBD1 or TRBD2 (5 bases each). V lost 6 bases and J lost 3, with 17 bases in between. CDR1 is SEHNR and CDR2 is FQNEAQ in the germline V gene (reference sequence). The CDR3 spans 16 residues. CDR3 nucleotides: TGTGCCAGCAGGGCTCCGAGGAGAGGGGACACCGGGGAGCTGTTTTTT. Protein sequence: CASRAPRRGDTGELFF.

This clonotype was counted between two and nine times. This CDR3 is CASSQIGSKNIQYF. The CDR3 nucleotides are TGCGCCAGCAGCCAAATCGGGTCCAAAAACATTCAGTACTTC. This sequence joins TRBV4-1 and TRBJ2-4; D unresolved. This CDR3 is 14 amino acids long. Germline V gene sequence: CDR1 MGHRA, CDR2 YSYEKL. V lost 2 bases and J 2 bases, leaving 7 bases between the germline ends.

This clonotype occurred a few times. The CDR3 loop is CASSPDPNQPQHF. CDR3 bases: TGTGCCAGCAGCCCCGATCCCAATCAGCCCCAGCATTTT. The rearrangement links TRBV7-3 to TRBJ1-5; D uncertain. Trimming removed 5 bases at V and 3 bases at J, with 8 bases between. Germline CDR1 is SGHTA and CDR2 is FQGTGA. This CDR3 comprises 13 residues.

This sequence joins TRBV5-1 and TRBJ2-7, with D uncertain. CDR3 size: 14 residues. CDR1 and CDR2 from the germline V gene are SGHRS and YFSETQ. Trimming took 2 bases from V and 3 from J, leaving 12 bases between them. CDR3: CASSFSAGIYEQYF. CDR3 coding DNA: TGCGCCAGCAGCTTTTCGGCAGGAATCTACGAGCAGTACTTC.

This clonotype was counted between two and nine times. CDR3 nucleotides: TGTGCCTGGAGTGTGGCAGCAACCTCTGGAAACACCATATATTTT. It yields the protein CAWSVAATSGNTIYF. The V call is TRBV30, the J call TRBJ1-3; D uncertain. The ends were cut back, 0 bases at V and 0 bases at J, with 9 bases in the middle. This CDR3 has 15 residues. Germline V gives CDR1 GTSNPN, CDR2 SVGIG (reference sequence).

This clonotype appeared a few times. CDR3 in amino acids: CATSDPSGTGTDTQYF. The CDR3 bases are TGTGCCACCAGTGATCCCTCCGGGACAGGGACGGATACGCAGTATTTT. The chain has TRBV24-1 and TRBJ2-3; 9 nucleotides align to TRBD1. The CDR3 length is 16 residues. Germline CDR1 KGHDR, CDR2 SFDVKD. V was clipped by 3 bases and J by 6 bases; unmatched bases: 9.

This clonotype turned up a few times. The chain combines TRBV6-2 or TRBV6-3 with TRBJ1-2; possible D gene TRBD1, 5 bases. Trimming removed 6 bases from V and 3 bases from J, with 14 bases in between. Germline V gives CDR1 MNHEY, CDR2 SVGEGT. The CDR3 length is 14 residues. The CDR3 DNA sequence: TGTGCCAGCAGCCGTCCTCGGGACTACTATGGCTACACCTTC. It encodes CASSRPRDYYGYTF.